Shown below are 25 T cell receptor beta chains from a single sample sequenced in a study of CD8 T cells in ankylosing spondylitis. The antigens for these receptors are not known. TCRdb re-called the 5' RACE reads with MiXCR, one entry per CDR3 protein. The sample holds more than 100,000 distinct CDR3 sequences, under 20% seen once. Whole-study findings and limits: Ankylosing spondylitis blood appeared to be characterized by a TCR beta motif of about eight highly homologous variants.

Sequencing used blood, either unsorted or a sorted T cell fraction (not recorded which). These receptor sequences come from a male donor with ankylosing spondylitis.

This clonotype appeared a few times. This chain links TRBV18 with TRBJ2-7; weak D call: TRBD2 (6 bases). Germline-derived CDR1 and CDR2 are KGHSH and LQKENI. Trimming took off 0 bases at V and 6 bases at J, with 9 bases between the two ends. This CDR3 has 13 residues. The CDR3 sequence is CASSPPGGFEQYF. The CDR3 DNA reads TGTGCCAGCTCACCACCCGGAGGGTTCGAGCAGTACTTC.

This chain joins TRBV2 and TRBJ2-1; D is unresolved. V lost 0 bases and J lost 0, with 3 bases in between. This CDR3 region has 14 residues. Germline CDR1 SNHLY, CDR2 FYNNEI. CDR3 residues: CASSEARSYNEQFF. The CDR3, as DNA: TGTGCCAGCAGTGAAGCCCGCTCCTACAATGAGCAGTTCTTC.

The chain is built from TRBV7-9 and TRBJ2-7; 8 bases agree with TRBD2. Trimming took 4 bases from V and 0 from J; bases not matched to a gene: 8. Looked up from germline, CDR1 is SEHNR and CDR2 is FQNEAQ (reference sequence). The CDR3 covers 16 residues. CDR3: CASSSLAGDVSYEQYF. The CDR3 DNA reads as TGTGCCAGCAGCTCCCTAGCGGGTGACGTCTCCTACGAGCAGTACTTC.

This clonotype appeared many times. This chain joins TRBV5-1 and TRBJ2-1, with D possibly TRBD2 on 6 matching bases. Trimming removed 3 bases from V and 15 bases from J, with 13 bases in between. The CDR3 contains 11 residues. From germline, CDR1 is SGHRS and CDR2 YFSETQ. The CDR3 region has the DNA TGCGCCAGCAGCTACTCGGAGGGTCGGTTCTTC. This translates into CASSYSEGRFF.

This clonotype appeared a few times. A junction end diverges from the germline sequence, so it may reflect a read error. V and J are TRBV27 and TRBJ2-7, with 10 nucleotides matching TRBD2. The CDR3 has 10 amino acids. From germline, CDR1 is MNHEY and CDR2 SMNVEV (reference sequence). The CDR3 loop is CANLGLAAGF. DNA for the CDR3: TGTGCCAACCTAGGACTAGCGGCCGGTTTC.

The chain joins TRBV6-1 to TRBJ1-2; a possible D gene is TRBD1 (6 bases). Trimming took off 2 bases at V and 12 bases at J, with 22 bases between the two ends. The CDR3 length is 15 residues. Germline V gene lookup returns CDR1 MNHNS and CDR2 SASEGT. This CDR3 reads CASSETLDSLLGDTF. CDR3 sequence (DNA): TGTGCCAGCAGTGAAACATTGGACAGTCTCTTGGGTGACACCTTC.

The V call is TRBV2, the J call TRBJ2-5, with a possible D match to TRBD1 (6 bases). CDR3 length: 16 residues. Germline V gene data show CDR1 as SNHLY and CDR2 as FYNNEI. V shed 3 bases and J shed 8 bases, with 22 bases lying between them. The CDR3 DNA reads as TGTGCCAGCAGTGACCCCCGGGACAACGGGCTGAAAACCCAGTACTTC. Translated: CASSDPRDNGLKTQYF.

V and J are TRBV3-1 and TRBJ2-7, with no clear D. The CDR3 is 11 residues long. Per germline, CDR1 LGHDT and CDR2 YNNKEL (reference sequence). V dropped 8 bases and J dropped 2 bases, with 7 bases sitting between them. The CDR3 spells CASGAPYEQYF. DNA of the CDR3: TGTGCCAGCGGCGCCCCCTACGAGCAGTACTTC.

This clonotype was picked up a small number of times. The V and J genes are TRBV4-1 and TRBJ2-1; TRBD2 agrees at 8 bases. With 3 bases clipped from V and 5 bases from J, the junction kept 15 bases outside the gene matches. CDR1 is MGHRA, CDR2 YSYEKL, per germline. CDR3 length: 18 residues. In nucleotides, the CDR3 is TGCGCCAGCAGCCAGAGGATACCGGGACTAGATGAGAACAATGAGCAGTTCTTC. Protein product: CASSQRIPGLDENNEQFF.

This clonotype was seen a handful of times. The J gene is TRBJ2-3, the V gene TRBV4-2; TRBD2 agrees at 12 bases. This CDR3 is built from 16 residues. Germline V lookup: CDR1 LGHNA, CDR2 YNFKEQ. V shed 4 bases and J 2 bases; nucleotides not matched to a gene: 4. Here the CDR3 reads CASSPWTSGVTDTQYF. The CDR3 bases are TGTGCCAGCAGCCCCTGGACTAGCGGGGTCACAGATACGCAGTATTTT.

The gene calls are TRBV12-3 or TRBV12-4 and TRBJ2-2, with TRBD2 identical over 13 bases. The J segment lost 7 bases and the V segment lost 5 bases, leaving 4 bases of the junction unmatched. The CDR3 consists of 15 residues. The CDR3 region is CASSGLAGVGGELFF. The CDR3 DNA reads TGTGCCAGCAGTGGACTAGCGGGAGTAGGCGGGGAGCTGTTTTTT.

This clonotype was seen more than once but under ten times. CDR3 region: CASSSLGGTEAFF. Written as DNA, the CDR3 is TGTGCCAGCAGTTCCCTCGGGGGCACTGAAGCTTTCTTT. This chain links TRBV12-3 or TRBV12-4 with TRBJ1-1; maybe TRBD1 (5 bases). Trimming pared 4 bases from V and 4 bases from J, leaving 10 bases between. The CDR3 loop spans 13 amino acids.

This clonotype occurred a few times. This chain joins TRBV7-8 and TRBJ2-7, with TRBD1 identical over 8 bases. The length of the CDR3 is 12 residues. Losses at the gene ends were 4 bases for V and 6 bases for J; bases not matched to a gene: 2. In germline, CDR1 is SGHVS, CDR2 FQNEAQ. Here the CDR3 reads CASSSTGVEQYF. The CDR3 DNA reads TGTGCCAGCAGCTCGACAGGGGTCGAGCAGTACTTC.

This clonotype was found a few times. The chain couples TRBV6-1 to TRBJ2-7; D is tentatively TRBD1 or TRBD2 (5 bases each). The CDR3 spans 14 residues. V lost 5 bases and J 5 bases, leaving 16 bases between the germline ends. Per germline, CDR1 MNHNS and CDR2 SASEGT. The CDR3 DNA reads as TGTGCCAGCAGTCTGGGGGTCAGGGTCGACGAGCAGTACTTC. This translates into CASSLGVRVDEQYF.

This chain uses TRBV12-3 or TRBV12-4 with TRBJ2-2; 7 bases map to TRBD1. Germline trimming cut 11 bases from V and 4 bases from J; bases unmatched to any gene: 19. The CDR3 is made up of 17 amino acids. The CDR3 DNA reads as TGTGCCGGACTCGGGACAGAAAATTTCGCAAGCACCGGGGAGCTGTTTTTT. This encodes CAGLGTENFASTGELFF.

As to this clonotype: A read error may produce the germline difference seen at one junction end. This chain joins TRBV6-1 and TRBJ2-7; the D is unclear. Germline values: CDR1 MNHNS, CDR2 SASEGT. The CDR3 has 8 amino acids. The CDR3 loop is CASSVDVF. As DNA, the CDR3 is TGTGCCAGCAGTGTTGATGTCTTC.

The J gene is TRBJ2-2, the V gene TRBV12-3 or TRBV12-4; D possibly matches TRBD1 or TRBD2 (5 bases each). Trimming shortened V by 11 bases and J by 4 bases, and 14 bases separated the two germline ends. This CDR3 comprises 13 residues. The CDR3 loop reads CASVGAATGELFF. The CDR3 region has the DNA TGTGCCTCTGTCGGGGCGGCCACCGGGGAGCTGTTTTTT.

The chain links TRBV7-9 to TRBJ1-2; a weak D match, TRBD1 (6 bases). Trimming took 6 bases from V and 3 from J, leaving 11 bases between them. Germline assignment: CDR1 SEHNR and CDR2 FQNEAQ (reference sequence). The CDR3 contains 13 residues. The DNA for the CDR3 is TGTGCCAGCAGTAGTAACAGGGACTATGGCTACACCTTC. Translated, it gives CASSSNRDYGYTF.

This clonotype came up many times. The chain carries TRBV27 and TRBJ1-1; D may be TRBD1 (5 bases). Germline V gene sequence: CDR1 MNHEY, CDR2 SMNVEV (reference sequence). This CDR3 spans 13 amino acids. The V end lost 2 bases, the J end lost 5 bases, and 9 bases lay between the germline ends. CDR3 residues: CASSLGGGTEAFF. CDR3 sequence (DNA): TGTGCCAGCAGTTTAGGGGGTGGAACTGAAGCTTTCTTT.

This clonotype was seen a few times. The J gene is TRBJ2-7, the V gene TRBV7-9; weak D call: TRBD1 (5 bases). CDR1 and CDR2 from the germline V gene are SEHNR and FQNEAQ (reference sequence). The germline V and J ends were trimmed by 0 bases and 2 bases, with 8 bases remaining between them. The CDR3 is made up of 14 amino acids. The CDR3 protein is CASSLAPGTYEQYF. Written as DNA, the CDR3 is TGTGCCAGCAGCTTAGCCCCAGGGACCTACGAGCAGTACTTC.

This clonotype was detected many times. The V gene is TRBV20-1, the J gene TRBJ2-1; tentatively, D is TRBD1 (5 bases). V dropped 6 bases and J dropped 3 bases, with 21 bases sitting between them. The germline V gene encodes CDR1 DFQATT and CDR2 SNEGSKA (reference sequence). The CDR3 spans 16 residues. For the CDR3, the DNA is TGCAGTGCGTATAGAACCCAGGGATCGGTCTACAATGAGCAGTTCTTC. Its translation is CSAYRTQGSVYNEQFF.

This clonotype has only a few counts. This chain joins TRBV12-3 or TRBV12-4 and TRBJ2-3; TRBD2 is a possible D gene (6 bases). The CDR3 spans 18 residues. The V end lost 4 bases, the J end lost 0 bases, and 20 bases lay between the germline ends. CDR3 DNA: TGTGCCAGCAGTTCCGTGGGACTGGGGATTGAGAGCACAGATACGCAGTATTTT. Translation: CASSSVGLGIESTDTQYF.

The V gene is TRBV6-1, the J gene TRBJ1-6; 8 positions agree with TRBD1. The V gene's germline CDR1 is MNHNS and CDR2 SASEGT. This CDR3 has 16 residues. Losses at the gene ends were 3 bases for V and 4 bases for J; bases not matched to a gene: 5. The CDR3 DNA sequence: TGTGCCAGCAGTGACCTTGGGACAGGATATAATTCACCCCTCCACTTT. This encodes CASSDLGTGYNSPLHF.

A few counts support this clonotype. The J gene is TRBJ2-1, the V gene TRBV19, with TRBD2 matching over 14 bases. This CDR3 spans 16 amino acids. Per the germline V gene, CDR1 is LNHDA and CDR2 is SQIVND (reference sequence). The junction had 5 bases not matched to a gene; V was cut back by 7 bases and J by 3 bases. The CDR3 sequence: CASTGTSGSDYNEQFF. The CDR3 region has the DNA TGTGCCAGTACGGGGACTAGCGGGAGCGACTACAATGAGCAGTTCTTC.

The genes are TRBV9 and TRBJ2-1; D perhaps matches TRBD1 (5 bases). This CDR3 contains 15 residues. Trimming pared 3 bases from V and 3 bases from J, leaving 13 bases between. Germline lookup yields CDR1 SGDLS and CDR2 YYNGEE. The CDR3, as DNA: TGTGCCAGCAGCGAAGGGGCAGGCCTCTACAATGAGCAGTTCTTC. Its protein product is CASSEGAGLYNEQFF.